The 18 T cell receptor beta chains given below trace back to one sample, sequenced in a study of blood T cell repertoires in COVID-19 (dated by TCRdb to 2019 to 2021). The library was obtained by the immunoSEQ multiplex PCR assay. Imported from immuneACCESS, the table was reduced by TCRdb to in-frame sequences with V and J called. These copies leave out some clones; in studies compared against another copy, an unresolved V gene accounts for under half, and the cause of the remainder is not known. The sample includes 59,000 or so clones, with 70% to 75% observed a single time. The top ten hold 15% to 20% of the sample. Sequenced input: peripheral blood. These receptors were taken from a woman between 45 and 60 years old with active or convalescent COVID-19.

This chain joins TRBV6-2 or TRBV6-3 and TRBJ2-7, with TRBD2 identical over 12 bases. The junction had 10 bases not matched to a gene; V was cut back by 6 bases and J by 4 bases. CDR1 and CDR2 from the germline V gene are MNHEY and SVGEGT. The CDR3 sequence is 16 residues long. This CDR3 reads CASSPTRLAGAYEQYF. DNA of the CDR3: TGTGCCAGCAGCCCGACTCGACTAGCGGGGGCGTACGAGCAGTACTTC.

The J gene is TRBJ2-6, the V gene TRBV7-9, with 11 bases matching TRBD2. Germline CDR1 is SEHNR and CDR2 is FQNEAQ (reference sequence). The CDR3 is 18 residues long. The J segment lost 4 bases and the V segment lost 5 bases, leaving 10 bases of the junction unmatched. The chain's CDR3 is CASSLSGRALRGANVLTF. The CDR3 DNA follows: TGTGCCAGCAGCCTTAGCGGGAGGGCTCTGCGGGGGGCCAACGTCCTGACTTTC.

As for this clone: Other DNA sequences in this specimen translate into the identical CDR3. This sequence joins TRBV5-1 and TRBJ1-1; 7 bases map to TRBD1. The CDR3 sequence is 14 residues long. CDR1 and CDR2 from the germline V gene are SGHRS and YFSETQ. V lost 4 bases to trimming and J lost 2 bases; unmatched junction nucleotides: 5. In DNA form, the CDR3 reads TGCGCCAGCAGCCGGCAGGGGGGCAACACTGAAGCTTTCTTT. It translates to CASSRQGGNTEAFF.

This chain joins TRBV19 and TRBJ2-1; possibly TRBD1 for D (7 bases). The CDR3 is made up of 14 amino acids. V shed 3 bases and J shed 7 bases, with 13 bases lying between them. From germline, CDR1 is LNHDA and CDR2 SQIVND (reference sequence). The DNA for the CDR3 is TGTGCCAGTAGTATCCGGACAGGAGGGAATGAGCAGTTCTTC. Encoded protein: CASSIRTGGNEQFF.

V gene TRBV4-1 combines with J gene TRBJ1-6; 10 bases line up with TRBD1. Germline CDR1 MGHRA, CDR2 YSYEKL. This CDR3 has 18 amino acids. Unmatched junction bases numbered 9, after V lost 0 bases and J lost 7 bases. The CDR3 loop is CASSQDPRDRGNNSPLHF. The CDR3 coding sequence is TGCGCCAGCAGCCAAGATCCCCGGGACAGGGGTAACAATTCACCCCTCCACTTT.

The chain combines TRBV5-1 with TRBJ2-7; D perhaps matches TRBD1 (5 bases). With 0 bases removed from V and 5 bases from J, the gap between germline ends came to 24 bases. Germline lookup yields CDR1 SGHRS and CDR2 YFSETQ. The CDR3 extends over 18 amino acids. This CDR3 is CASSLVVLGWQGRNEQYF. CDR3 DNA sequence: TGCGCCAGCAGCTTGGTTGTCTTGGGGTGGCAGGGCAGGAACGAGCAGTACTTC.

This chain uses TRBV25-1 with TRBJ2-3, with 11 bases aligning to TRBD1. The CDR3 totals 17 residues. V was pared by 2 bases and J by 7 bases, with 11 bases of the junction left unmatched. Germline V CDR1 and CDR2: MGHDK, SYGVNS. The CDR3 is CASSEDLGQGAGNTQYF. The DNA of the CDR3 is TGTGCCAGCAGTGAAGATTTAGGACAGGGGGCGGGAAATACGCAGTATTTT.

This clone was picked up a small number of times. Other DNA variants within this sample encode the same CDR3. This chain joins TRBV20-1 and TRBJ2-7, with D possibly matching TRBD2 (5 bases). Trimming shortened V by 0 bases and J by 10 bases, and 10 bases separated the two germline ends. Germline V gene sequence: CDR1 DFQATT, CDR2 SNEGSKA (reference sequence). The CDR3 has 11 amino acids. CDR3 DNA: TGCAGTGCTAGAGATGGCCGGGGTCAGTACTTC. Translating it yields CSARDGRGQYF.

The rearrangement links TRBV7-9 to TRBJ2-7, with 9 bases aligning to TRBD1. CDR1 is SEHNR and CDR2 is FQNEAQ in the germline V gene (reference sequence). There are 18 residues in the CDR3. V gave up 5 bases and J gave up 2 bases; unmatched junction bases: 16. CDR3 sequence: CASSRSVGAYRGPYEQYF. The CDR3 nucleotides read TGTGCCAGCAGCCGAAGCGTGGGGGCCTACAGGGGGCCCTACGAGCAGTACTTC.

DNA of the CDR3: TGTGCCAGCATCTCAAGTCAATTGGCCAGGGACAAACAAGAGACCCAGTACTTC. Residues: CASISSQLARDKQETQYF. The chain joins TRBV28 to TRBJ2-5; a possible D gene is TRBD1 (6 bases). V was clipped by 7 bases and J by 2 bases, with 26 bases between them. Germline lookup yields CDR1 MDHEN and CDR2 SYDVKM. The CDR3 has 18 amino acids.

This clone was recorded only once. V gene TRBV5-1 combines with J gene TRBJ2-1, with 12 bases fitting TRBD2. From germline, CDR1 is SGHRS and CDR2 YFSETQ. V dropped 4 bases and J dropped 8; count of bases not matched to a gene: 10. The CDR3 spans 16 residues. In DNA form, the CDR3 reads TGCGCCAGCAGCCTAGCCCTAGCGGGAGGGCAACATGAGCAGTTCTTC. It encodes CASSLALAGGQHEQFF.

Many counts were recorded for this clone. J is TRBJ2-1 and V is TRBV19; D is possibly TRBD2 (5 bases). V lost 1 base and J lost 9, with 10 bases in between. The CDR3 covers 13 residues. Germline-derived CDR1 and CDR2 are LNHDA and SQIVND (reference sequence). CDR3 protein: CASSIVDGSEQFF. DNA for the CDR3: TGTGCCAGTAGTATAGTTGATGGGAGTGAGCAGTTCTTC.

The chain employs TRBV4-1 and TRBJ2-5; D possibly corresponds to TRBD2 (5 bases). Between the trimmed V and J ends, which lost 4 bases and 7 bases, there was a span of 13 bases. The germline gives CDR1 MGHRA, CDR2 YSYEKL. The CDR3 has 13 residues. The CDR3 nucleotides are TGCGCCAGCAGCCGGCACAGCGGAGGGACCCAGTACTTC. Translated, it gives CASSRHSGGTQYF.

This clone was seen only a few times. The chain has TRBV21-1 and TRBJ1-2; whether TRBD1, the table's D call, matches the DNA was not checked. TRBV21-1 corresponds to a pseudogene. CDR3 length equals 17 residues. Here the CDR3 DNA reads TGTGCCAGCAGCCCAAGACACCCACCGACCGACAACTATGGCTACACCTTC. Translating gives CASSPRHPPTDNYGYTF.

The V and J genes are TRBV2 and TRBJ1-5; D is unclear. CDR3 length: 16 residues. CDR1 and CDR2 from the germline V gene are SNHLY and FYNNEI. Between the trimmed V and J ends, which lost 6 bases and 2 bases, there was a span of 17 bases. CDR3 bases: TGTGCCAGCAGCCTTGGACTGGGTCGGGGCAATCAGCCCCAGCATTTT. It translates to CASSLGLGRGNQPQHF. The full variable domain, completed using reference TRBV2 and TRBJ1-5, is EPEVTQTPSHQVTQMGQEVILRCVPISNHLYFYWYRQILGQKVEFLVSFYNNEISEKSEIFDDQFSVERPDGSNFTLKIRSTKLEDSAMYFCASSLGLGRGNQPQHFGDGTRLSIL.

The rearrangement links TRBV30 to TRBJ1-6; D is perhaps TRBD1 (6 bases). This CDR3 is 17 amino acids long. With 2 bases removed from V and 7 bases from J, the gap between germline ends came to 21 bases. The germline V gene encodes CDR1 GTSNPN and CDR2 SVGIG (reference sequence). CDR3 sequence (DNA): TGTGCCTGGAGTCTGCCGGCCAGGGGACGGATAAATTCACCCCTCCACTTT. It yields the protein CAWSLPARGRINSPLHF.

The CDR3 DNA reads as TGTGCCAGCAGCTTAGCGACGACAGCTAGGGATGAAAAACTGTTTTTT. Its translation is CASSLATTARDEKLFF. The rearrangement joins TRBV7-9 to TRBJ1-4; D possibly corresponds to TRBD1 (5 bases). Looked up from germline, CDR1 is SEHNR and CDR2 is FQNEAQ (reference sequence). V lost 0 bases to trimming and J lost 6 bases, with 14 bases between them. The CDR3 sequence is 16 residues long. The variable domain in full, with the rest retrieved from reference TRBV7-9 and TRBJ1-4, is DTGVSQNPRHKITKRGQNVTFRCDPISEHNRLYWYRQTLGQGPEFLTYFQNEAQLEKSRLLSDRFSAERPKGSFSTLEIQRTEQGDSAMYLCASSLATTARDEKLFFGSGTQLSVL.

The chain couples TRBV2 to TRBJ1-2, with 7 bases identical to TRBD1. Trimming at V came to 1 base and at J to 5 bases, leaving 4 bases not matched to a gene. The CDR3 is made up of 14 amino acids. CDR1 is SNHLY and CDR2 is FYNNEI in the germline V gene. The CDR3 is CASSEVRGRYGYTF. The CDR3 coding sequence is TGTGCCAGCAGTGAAGTCAGGGGGAGATATGGCTACACCTTC.